The present TCR beta chain was sequenced within a study of shared clonotypes between healthy human individuals. About this clone: Additional DNA sequences in this sample encode the identical CDR3.

The method was immunoSEQ multiplex PCR; TCRdb's version includes in-frame clones alone and lacks a portion of them. The repertoire holds some 2 million clones, with just under 95% as singletons. Naive-designated CD8 cells lacked CD45RO, were positively enriched for CCR7, and omitted terminally differentiated effector memory CD45RA+ cells. This TCR was recovered from a young man in good health. Sequencing used naive CD8+ T cells sorted from blood.

The CDR3 bases are TGCGCCAGCAGCTTAGCGGGGGGGCAGGAGACCCAGTACTTC. It codes for CASSLAGGQETQYF. The rearrangement uses TRBV5-1 and TRBJ2-5; 10 nucleotides line up with TRBD2. After removal of 2 bases from V and 5 bases from J, the junction contained 3 bases not matched to a gene. This CDR3 has 14 amino acids. Germline-derived CDR1 and CDR2 are SGHRS and YFSETQ.